This TCR beta chain was profiled in a study of T cell responses to AZD1222 COVID-19 vaccine. With 2 bases removed from V and 2 bases from J, the gap between germline ends came to 13 bases. Looked up from germline, CDR1 is SGHVS and CDR2 is FNYEAQ. The CDR3 is 16 residues long. Assay: immunoSEQ multiplex PCR; the TCRdb copy retains only in-frame clones and omits some. The sample holds over 150,000 clones; approximately 86% are singletons and the top ten take approximately 0.49%. The study, taken as a whole, reports: Among spike-specific TCRs, nearly half reportedly target unmutated variant regions.

Details on this clone: The antigen is undetermined.

This sequence was found in an adult in good health. The rearrangement links TRBV7-6 to TRBJ2-1; D is possibly TRBD2 (5 bases). This sample comprised peripheral blood, obtained on day 0 of AZD1222 vaccination. In DNA, the CDR3 is TGTGCCAGCAGCTTAAGTGGAGGCCAAGCCTACAATGAGCAGTTCTTC. Translated, it gives CASSLSGGQAYNEQFF.